The T cell receptor (beta chain) under discussion was sequenced for a study of T-cell reconstitution after alpha-beta-depleted transplantation in children. Broader study findings: After transplant, at about two months, alpha-beta T cells were reportedly derived from several hundred expanded graft clones. After one year, T-cell counts and TCRbeta diversity mostly came from new T cells.

The CDR3 runs to 13 residues. The germline CDR1 and CDR2 sequences are LGHNA and YNFKEQ. Trimming cost V 0 bases and J 14 bases, with 16 bases left between them. This sample's TCRbeta library carried unique molecular identifier barcodes. Using its own MiXCR run on the PCR reads, TCRdb lists one record per CDR3 protein. The top ten clones hold about 41% of a sample with nearly 350,000 distinct CDR3 sequences, 15% to 20% of them seen once. This clonotype was observed a handful of times. The antigen remains unidentified. Sequenced here: PBMCs, mostly from graft donor cells, sampled 360 days after TCRalphabeta/CD19-depleted stem cell transplant. This chain uses TRBV4-2 with TRBJ1-2; D perhaps matches TRBD1 (5 bases). The sequence derives from a male patient under 10 years old who had a stem cell transplant for acute lymphoblastic leukemia, so the T cells may come from the graft donor. The CDR3 DNA is TGTGCCAGCAGCCAAGATTTTGGGGCGGGGGATACCTTC. This codes for CASSQDFGAGDTF.